This passage covers 18 T cell receptor beta chains from one sample sequenced in a study of Ad26.COV2.S vaccination and SARS-CoV-2 variants. Method: immunoSEQ multiplex PCR; TCRdb's copy keeps in-frame clones and lacks some. The sample shows about 420,000 clones, 70% to 90% of them seen only once. Treatment indicated: some 20 received Ad26.COV2.S at low or high dose, single or two shots; 5 received placebo; per-sample allocation not given. After the first vaccine or placebo injection, samples were drawn on day 63. The source material was peripheral blood, sampled in a trial of Ad26.COV2.S vaccine versus placebo. Receptor source: a person between 18 and 65 years old who received the Ad26.COV2.S COVID-19 vaccine or a placebo.

V and J are TRBV11-2 and TRBJ1-2; D might be TRBD1 (5 bases). CDR1 is SGHAT and CDR2 is FQNNGV in the germline V gene. The CDR3 loop spans 14 amino acids. Trimming removed 5 bases at V and 8 bases at J, with 18 bases between. Here the CDR3 DNA reads TGTGCCAGCAGCCCCCCGGGGGAATTCTGGGGCTACACCTTC. This gives the protein CASSPPGEFWGYTF.

The V and J genes are TRBV19 and TRBJ1-4, with TRBD1 identical over 8 bases. The ends lost 8 bases at V and 3 bases at J; junction bases unmatched: 5. CDR1 is LNHDA and CDR2 is SQIVND in the germline V gene (reference sequence). This CDR3 is built from 14 residues. The CDR3 sequence: CASSRQGPNEKLFF. The CDR3 nucleotides read TGTGCCAGTTCAAGACAGGGGCCTAATGAAAAACTGTTTTTT.

This clone was detected once. V gene TRBV2 combines with J gene TRBJ1-4; D is uncertain. V was pared by 7 bases and J by 7 bases, with 10 bases between. Looked up from germline, CDR1 is SNHLY and CDR2 is FYNNEI. The CDR3 runs 12 residues. The CDR3 loop reads CASNQYREKLFF. As DNA, the CDR3 is TGTGCCAGCAACCAGTATCGTGAAAAACTGTTTTTT.

The chain links TRBV15 to TRBJ2-1; 11 nucleotides agree with TRBD1. The CDR3 covers 15 residues. The V gene's germline CDR1 is LNHNV and CDR2 YYDKDF (reference sequence). V dropped 4 bases and J dropped 9; count of bases not matched to a gene: 8. This CDR3 is CATSKGQGARGEQFF. The DNA for the CDR3 is TGTGCCACCAGCAAAGGACAGGGGGCTCGGGGTGAGCAGTTCTTC.

The CDR3 sequence is CASSGFDGYTF. CDR3 nucleotide sequence: TGTGCCAGCTCCGGTTTTGATGGCTACACCTTC. This chain joins TRBV3-1 (or the pseudogene TRBV3-2) and TRBJ1-2, with D hard to call. Germline V lookup: CDR1 LGHDT, CDR2 YNNKEL (reference sequence). The V gene lost 8 bases and the J gene lost 6 bases, with 10 bases spanning the gap. The CDR3 extends over 11 amino acids.

V is TRBV9 and J is TRBJ2-2; D perhaps matches TRBD1 (5 bases). Trimming cost V 4 bases and J 6 bases, with 10 bases left between them. The CDR3 is 13 amino acids. Germline V CDR1 and CDR2: SGDLS, YYNGEE. CDR3 protein: CASSSVTAGELFF. The DNA of the CDR3 is TGTGCCAGCAGCTCCGTGACAGCCGGGGAGCTGTTTTTT.

The V call is TRBV7-9, the J call TRBJ1-6; D call uncertain. Per the germline V gene, CDR1 is SEHNR and CDR2 is FQNEAQ (reference sequence). CDR3 size: 14 residues. The V and J ends lost 4 bases and 3 bases respectively, with 7 bases between them. The CDR3 coding sequence is TGTGCCAGCAGCTCGGAGGGCTATAATTCACCCCTCCACTTT. Protein: CASSSEGYNSPLHF.

This rearrangement joins TRBV20-1 to TRBJ1-1; D is ambiguous. The V gene's germline CDR1 is DFQATT and CDR2 SNEGSKA (reference sequence). The CDR3 loop spans 10 amino acids. The V end lost 7 bases, the J end lost 7 bases, and 10 bases lay between the germline ends. CDR3 sequence: CSVLQIEAFF. The CDR3 DNA reads as TGCAGTGTCTTACAGATTGAAGCTTTCTTT.

The chain recombines TRBV5-6 with TRBJ1-4, with D tentatively TRBD1 (6 bases). Trimming shortened V by 4 bases and J by 5 bases, and 12 bases separated the two germline ends. Germline V gene data show CDR1 as SGHDT and CDR2 as YYEEEE. This CDR3 is 14 amino acids long. CDR3 sequence: CASSLGGPNEKLFF. CDR3 nucleotide sequence: TGTGCCAGCAGCCTAGGGGGACCAAATGAAAAACTGTTTTTT. Using reference TRBV5-6 and TRBJ1-4 for the parts outside the CDR3, the full variable domain is DAGVTQSPTHLIKTRGQQVTLRCSPKSGHDTVSWYQQALGQGPQFIFQYYEEEERQRGNFPDRFSGHQFPNYSSELNVNALLLGDSALYLCASSLGGPNEKLFFGSGTQLSVL.

This clone was seen a single time. J is TRBJ2-1 and V is TRBV28; D uncertain. The V and J ends lost 8 bases and 7 bases respectively, with 12 bases between them. Germline lookup yields CDR1 MDHEN and CDR2 SYDVKM. The length of the CDR3 is 12 residues. The CDR3 region has the DNA TGTGCCAGCTTCGGGTTCCTGAATGAGCAGTTCTTC. Its protein is CASFGFLNEQFF.

The J gene is TRBJ2-2, the V gene TRBV18; D remains unclear. Trimming stripped 3 bases from V and 6 bases from J, with 5 bases between. Looked up from germline, CDR1 is KGHSH and CDR2 is LQKENI. The CDR3 is 12 residues long. The CDR3 region is CASSPGPGELFF. CDR3 sequence (DNA): TGTGCCAGCTCACCCGGTCCCGGGGAGCTGTTTTTT.

The chain uses TRBV9 and TRBJ2-3, with D possibly being TRBD1 or TRBD2 (5 bases each). Trimming left V 0 bases short and J 1 base short, with 9 bases between. CDR1 is SGDLS and CDR2 is YYNGEE in the germline V gene. The CDR3 covers 15 residues. This CDR3 reads CASSVEGDGTDTQYF. The CDR3 DNA is TGTGCCAGCAGCGTAGAAGGGGACGGCACAGATACGCAGTATTTT.

V usage is TRBV5-5 and J usage is TRBJ2-3, with 9 bases matching TRBD2. The CDR3 loop spans 16 amino acids. Trimming took 1 base from V and 3 from J; bases not matched to a gene: 6. Germline V gene data show CDR1 as SGHKS and CDR2 as YYEKEE (reference sequence). The DNA for the CDR3 is TGTGCCAGCAGCTTGATTCTGCGGGGGGGGACAGATACGCAGTATTTT. Protein sequence: CASSLILRGGTDTQYF.

CDR3 in DNA: TGCAGCGTTGAACAGGAGGGGACCTACGAGCAGTACTTC. Encoded protein: CSVEQEGTYEQYF. The rearrangement uses TRBV29-1 and TRBJ2-7; weak D call: TRBD2 (6 bases). V lost 2 bases, J lost 2 bases, and 10 bases lay in between. The germline CDR1 and CDR2 sequences are SQVTM and ANQGSEA. The CDR3 covers 13 residues.

This clone is a singleton in its sample. The chain recombines TRBV7-2 with TRBJ1-2; 10 bases align to TRBD1. The V gene end was trimmed by 0 bases and the J gene end by 3 bases; junction bases not matched to a gene: 4. CDR3 length: 16 amino acids. The germline gives CDR1 SGHTA, CDR2 FQGNSA. The CDR3 here is CASSLAGGTGDYGYTF. The DNA of the CDR3 is TGTGCCAGCAGCTTAGCAGGTGGGACAGGGGACTATGGCTACACCTTC.

The CDR3 region is CAIHYEGYTF. The CDR3 DNA reads TGTGCCATTCATTATGAGGGCTACACCTTC. The chain links TRBV7-9 to TRBJ1-2; D gene ambiguous. Germline V CDR1 and CDR2: SEHNR, FQNEAQ (reference sequence). The CDR3 has 10 amino acids. The ends were cut back, 10 bases at V and 8 bases at J, with 11 bases in the middle.

V usage is TRBV7-2 and J usage is TRBJ1-5, with 7 bases lining up with TRBD1. Germline V gene sequence: CDR1 SGHTA, CDR2 FQGNSA. CDR3 size: 15 residues. V lost 5 bases and J lost 5; bases outside the gene matches: 9. For the CDR3, the DNA is TGTGCCAGCAGCGCACGACAGGGCTCGGATCAGCCCCAGCATTTT. Its protein product is CASSARQGSDQPQHF. Supplemented by reference TRBV7-2 and TRBJ1-5, the full variable domain reads GAGVSQSPSNKVTEKGKDVELRCDPISGHTALYWYRQSLGQGLEFLIYFQGNSAPDKSGLPSDRFSAERTGGSVSTLTIQRTQQEDSAVYLCASSARQGSDQPQHFGDGTRLSIL.

This clone is a singleton in its sample. The chain links TRBV6-2 or TRBV6-3 to TRBJ2-7; D is ambiguous. Deletions cut 6 bases from V and 2 bases from J, with 8 bases between. From germline, CDR1 is MNHEY and CDR2 SVGEGT. The CDR3 consists of 12 residues. CDR3 DNA sequence: TGTGCCAGCAGCCCGGACCCCTACGAGCAGTACTTC. Translation gives CASSPDPYEQYF.